In this sample, the clone carrying this T cell receptor (beta chain) turned up once. This sample is drawn from a study of blood T cell repertoires in COVID-19. The CDR3 totals 14 residues. Unmatched junction bases numbered 7, after V lost 10 bases and J lost 0 bases. The germline gives CDR1 SGHDN, CDR2 FVKESK. The method was immunoSEQ multiplex PCR; TCRdb's version includes in-frame clones alone and lacks a portion of them. Of about 76,000 clones in the sample, about 85% were seen once. Seattle cases were enrolled at active infection and followed longitudinally. The clonotype comes from a man in his 60s with COVID-19, enrolled during active disease. Specimen: peripheral blood. The chain carries TRBV14 and TRBJ2-3, with 7 bases identical to TRBD1. The CDR3 DNA reads TGTGCCACACGGACAGGCACTAGCACAGATACGCAGTATTTT. It codes for CATRTGTSTDTQYF.